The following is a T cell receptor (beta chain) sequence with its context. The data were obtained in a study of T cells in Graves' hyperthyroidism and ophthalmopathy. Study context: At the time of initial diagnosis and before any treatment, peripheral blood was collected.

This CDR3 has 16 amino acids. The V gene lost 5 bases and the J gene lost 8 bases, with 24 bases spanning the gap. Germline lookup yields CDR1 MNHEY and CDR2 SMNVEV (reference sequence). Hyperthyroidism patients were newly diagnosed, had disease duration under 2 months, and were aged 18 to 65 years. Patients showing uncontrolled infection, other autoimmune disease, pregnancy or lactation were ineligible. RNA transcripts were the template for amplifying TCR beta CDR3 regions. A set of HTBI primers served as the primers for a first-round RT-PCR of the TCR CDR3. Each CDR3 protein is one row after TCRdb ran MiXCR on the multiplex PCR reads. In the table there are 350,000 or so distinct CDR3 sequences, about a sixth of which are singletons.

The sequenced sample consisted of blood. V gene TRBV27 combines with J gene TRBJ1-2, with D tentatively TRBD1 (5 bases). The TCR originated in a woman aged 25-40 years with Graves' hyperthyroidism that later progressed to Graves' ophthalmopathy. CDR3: CASSTPSGTGTLGYTF. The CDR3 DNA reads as TGTGCCAGCAGTACACCGTCCGGGACGGGGACTCTAGGCTACACCTTC.